Reported below is one T cell receptor beta chain. This entry comes from a study of blood T cell repertoires in COVID-19. Looking at the study overall: Spain, Italy and the United States supplied samples that represented acute and convalescent COVID-19.

Per germline, CDR1 MNHEY and CDR2 SVGAGI. CDR3 length: 16 amino acids. Trimming removed 2 bases from V and 3 bases from J; junction bases left unmatched: 9. Assay: immunoSEQ multiplex PCR; the TCRdb copy retains only in-frame clones and omits some. The sample comprises some 160,000 clones, roughly 88% of which are singletons, and 6.6% rests with the top ten. Sequenced sample: PBMCs or T cells enriched from blood (not recorded which). The V gene is TRBV6-5, the J gene TRBJ2-7; 8 nucleotides line up with TRBD2. The receptor's source is a woman aged 45-60 years who had recovered from COVID-19. CDR3 in amino acids: CASSYLAPRGVYEQYF. DNA of the CDR3: TGTGCCAGCAGTTACCTCGCCCCGCGGGGGGTCTACGAGCAGTACTTC.